This T cell receptor (beta chain) is drawn from a study of vaccination and CD4 T cells after COVID-19. General study points: Vaccine-specific clones numbering 304 of 307 showed spike mono-reactivity in convalescent patients. The median number of SARS-CoV-2-reactive clonotypes increased from around 21 to 38, a change that did not reach significance.

The CDR3 runs to 14 residues. Germline V CDR1 and CDR2: KGHSH, LQKENI. The germline V and J ends were trimmed by 3 bases and 11 bases, with 19 bases remaining between them. The Oncomine TCR Beta short-read assay was applied to DNA of cultured CD4+ T cells. DNA came from CD4+ T cells after culture. TCRdb passed the PCR reads through MiXCR, listing each CDR3 protein once. The sample lists some 5,000 distinct CDR3 sequences; 35% to 60% were seen once. Regarding this clonotype: What it binds is unknown.

Treatment: roughly 11-day PBMC culture with coronavirus spike peptide pools or control peptides (ViraFEST assay). The chain couples TRBV18 to TRBJ1-1; D might be TRBD1 (5 bases). The source is a human donor who had recovered from COVID-19. What was sequenced was CD4+ T cells from blood, cultured in vitro. The CDR3 reads CASSPAIGEFNAFF. The CDR3 DNA sequence: TGTGCCAGCTCACCGGCGATAGGGGAATTTAACGCTTTCTTT.